This TCR beta chain was obtained from a study of T cell repertoires in cytomegalovirus infection. Study background: Indicated by public TCR beta signatures were CMV infection and matching HLA type.

About this clonotype itself: As yet, its antigen is unknown.

The CDR3 spans 16 residues. Germline assignment: CDR1 SGHTA and CDR2 FQGNSA. Between the trimmed V and J ends, which lost 1 base and 3 bases, there was a span of 14 bases. TCRdb fed the reads into MiXCR, producing one record per CDR3 protein. Of some 180,000 distinct CDR3 sequences in the sample, roughly 15% were seen once. Broader study findings: The cumulative frequency of public TCR beta families distinguished individuals who carried CMV together with the relevant HLA. HLA-C-restricted CMV-specific TCR beta clonotypes were dominant in the ex vivo response.

The sequenced sample consisted of CD8+ T cells from PBMCs. This sequence was found in a human donor in good health (CMV status not recorded). Some clones in this sample may be carry-over from other donors' samples. This chain connects TRBV7-2 to TRBJ2-3; D may be TRBD2 (6 bases). The CDR3 DNA reads TGTGCCAGCAGCTTAGTTTTGGGGGGAGGTACAGATACGCAGTATTTT. This gives the protein CASSLVLGGGTDTQYF. The full variable domain, in which reference TRBV7-2 and TRBJ2-3 provide the parts outside the CDR3, is GAGVSQSPSNKVTEKGKDVELRCDPISGHTALYWYRQSLGQGLEFLIYFQGNSAPDKSGLPSDRFSAERTGGSVSTLTIQRTQQEDSAVYLCASSLVLGGGTDTQYFGPGTRLTVL.